This entry is about one TCR beta chain. Its specificity is unknown. This entry comes from a study of cytomegalovirus exposure and HLA in healthy donors. The study, taken as a whole, reports: Later analysis associated a missense DCLRE1C variant with TCR beta V- and J-gene trimming. Cytomegalovirus association was listed for 150 or so TCR beta chains. Highest at DRB1 and lowest at HLA-C, TCR association rates differed among HLA loci in a later analysis.

The PCR was carried out with 60 Vbeta primers and 13 Jbeta primers. The repertoire was sequenced with immunoSEQ multiplex PCR; TCRdb's copy has only in-frame clones and lacks some. The sample holds over 100,000 clones, roughly 85% seen once. CDR1 and CDR2 (germline): SNHLY, FYNNEI. V gave up 3 bases and J gave up 5 bases; unmatched junction bases: 3. CDR3 length equals 13 residues. Sample: PBMCs. The TCR sequence derives from a man aged 25 to 45 in good health and CMV-seropositive. The chain is built from TRBV2 and TRBJ1-1, with TRBD1 matching over 7 bases. CDR3 region: CASSDRGQTEAFF. The CDR3 nucleotides are TGTGCCAGCAGTGATAGGGGGCAGACTGAAGCTTTCTTT.